A single sample gave rise to the 18 T cell receptor beta chains below, sequenced in a study of cytomegalovirus exposure and HLA in healthy donors. PCR used 60 Vbeta primers and 13 Jbeta primers. Libraries were prepared by immunoSEQ multiplex PCR; TCRdb keeps only in-frame clonotypes and omits some of them. The sample includes about 70,000 clones. Specimen: PBMCs. The receptors stem from a female donor in good health and CMV-seropositive.

The chain carries TRBV29-1 and TRBJ1-2; TRBD1 matches 9 bases. The V segment lost 7 bases and the J segment 3 bases; nucleotides outside the gene matches: 3. CDR3 length: 12 residues. The germline CDR1 and CDR2 sequences are SQVTM and ANQGSEA. DNA of the CDR3: TGCAGCGGTACAGGGGGCGACTATGGCTACACCTTC. Translated: CSGTGGDYGYTF.

V is TRBV27 and J is TRBJ1-1; D perhaps matches TRBD1 (6 bases). Trimming left V 10 bases short and J 5 bases short, with 17 bases between. The CDR3 consists of 13 residues. The germline gives CDR1 MNHEY, CDR2 SMNVEV (reference sequence). The CDR3 reads CATSGGARTEAFF. CDR3 sequence (DNA): TGTGCCACTAGCGGGGGGGCTCGAACTGAAGCTTTCTTT.

The V and J genes are TRBV28 and TRBJ2-1, with 7 bases lining up with TRBD2. The junction had 2 bases not matched to a gene; V was cut back by 4 bases and J by 2 bases. CDR3 length: 14 residues. The germline CDR1 and CDR2 sequences are MDHEN and SYDVKM. The chain's CDR3 is CASSSGRTYNEQFF. The CDR3 nucleotides read TGTGCCAGCAGTTCCGGGAGGACCTACAATGAGCAGTTCTTC. The full variable domain, with the rest looked up from reference TRBV28 and TRBJ2-1, is DVKVTQSSRYLVKRTGEKVFLECVQDMDHENMFWYRQDPGLGLRLIYFSYDVKMKEKGDIPEGYSVSREKKERFSLILESASTNQTSMYLCASSSGRTYNEQFFGPGTRLTVL.

The J gene is TRBJ1-6, the V gene TRBV6-1; TRBD1 matches 8 bases. The CDR3 consists of 15 residues. V shed 7 bases, J shed 5 bases, and the junction held 7 bases outside the gene matches. Germline assignment: CDR1 MNHNS and CDR2 SASEGT. CDR3 sequence: CASTPTGENNSPLHF. The CDR3 nucleotides read TGTGCCAGCACTCCGACAGGGGAGAATAATTCACCCCTCCACTTT.

V is TRBV2 and J is TRBJ2-3; D is unclear. V lost 8 bases to trimming and J lost 6 bases, with 12 bases between them. The CDR3 totals 12 residues. CDR1 SNHLY and CDR2 FYNNEI come from the germline V gene. Here the CDR3 DNA reads TGTGCCAGCGGTTGGGCAAGGGATACGCAGTATTTT. This sequence encodes CASGWARDTQYF.

This CDR3 is CASSSTGGDTEAFF. CDR3 DNA sequence: TGTGCCAGCAGCTCGACAGGGGGAGACACTGAAGCTTTCTTT. The chain links TRBV7-9 to TRBJ1-1; 9 bases line up with TRBD1. This CDR3 has 14 amino acids. V gave up 4 bases and J gave up 3 bases; unmatched junction bases: 3. CDR1 is SEHNR, CDR2 FQNEAQ, per germline (reference sequence). Complete variable domain (other parts from reference TRBV7-9 and TRBJ1-1): DTGVSQNPRHKITKRGQNVTFRCDPISEHNRLYWYRQTLGQGPEFLTYFQNEAQLEKSRLLSDRFSAERPKGSFSTLEIQRTEQGDSAMYLCASSSTGGDTEAFFGQGTRLTVV.

The gene calls are TRBV7-3 and TRBJ2-3, with 8 bases aligning to TRBD2. CDR1 and CDR2 (germline): SGHTA, FQGTGA. CDR3 length equals 15 residues. The junction had 7 bases not matched to a gene; V was cut back by 5 bases and J by 3 bases. Here the CDR3 reads CASSPTSVGTDTQYF. CDR3 nucleotide sequence: TGTGCCAGCAGCCCGACTAGCGTGGGGACAGATACGCAGTATTTT.

This chain uses TRBV18 with TRBJ1-1; D is perhaps TRBD1 (5 bases). Trimming took off 4 bases at V and 1 base at J, with 13 bases between the two ends. CDR1 is KGHSH and CDR2 is LQKENI in the germline V gene. CDR3 length: 15 residues. In DNA, the CDR3 is TGTGCCAGCTCACAACGGGGGGAAAGGAACACTGAAGCTTTCTTT. Protein product: CASSQRGERNTEAFF.

The chain links TRBV28 to TRBJ1-2; 11 nucleotides match TRBD1. Germline-derived CDR1 and CDR2 are MDHEN and SYDVKM. The trim removed 3 bases at V and 8 bases at J, leaving 8 bases unmatched. There are 15 residues in the CDR3. The CDR3 DNA sequence: TGTGCCAGCAGTTTCCTGGACAGGGGGCGCGCGGGCTACACCTTC. Translated: CASSFLDRGRAGYTF.

In regard to this clone: This sample also contains other DNA sequences that code for the same CDR3. This chain connects TRBV30 to TRBJ1-1, with D possibly being TRBD1 (5 bases). Germline V gene data show CDR1 as GTSNPN and CDR2 as SVGIG (reference sequence). V lost 0 bases to trimming and J lost 1 base, with 6 bases between them. CDR3 length equals 13 residues. The CDR3 DNA follows: TGTGCCTGGAGTGTTCAGGGGAACACTGAAGCTTTCTTT. Protein product: CAWSVQGNTEAFF.

The J gene is TRBJ1-6, the V gene TRBV7-6, with no clear D. V was trimmed by 3 bases and J by 4 bases, leaving 7 bases between them. The V gene's germline CDR1 is SGHVS and CDR2 FNYEAQ. This CDR3 has 14 residues. CDR3 DNA sequence: TGTGCCAGCAGCTTTGGAGTGTATAATTCACCCCTCCACTTT. Its translation: CASSFGVYNSPLHF. The whole variable domain, filled in from reference TRBV7-6 and TRBJ1-6, reads GAGVSQSPRYKVTKRGQDVALRCDPISGHVSLYWYRQALGQGPEFLTYFNYEAQQDKSGLPNDRFSAERPEGSISTLTIQRTEQRDSAMYRCASSFGVYNSPLHFGNGTRLTVT.

The rearrangement uses TRBV4-1 and TRBJ2-1; D may be TRBD2 (5 bases). Germline-derived CDR1 and CDR2 are MGHRA and YSYEKL. The CDR3 sequence is 13 residues long. Trimming took 5 bases from V and 8 from J, leaving 13 bases between them. DNA for the CDR3: TGCGCCAGCAGCAACGACCTGCGGGATGAGCAGTTCTTC. Its translation is CASSNDLRDEQFF.

The chain carries TRBV7-2 and TRBJ2-1, with 15 bases fitting TRBD2. Germline trimming cut 1 base from V and 6 bases from J; bases unmatched to any gene: 4. The CDR3 has 17 amino acids. Germline V gene sequence: CDR1 SGHTA, CDR2 FQGNSA. The CDR3 here is CASSLGPGLAGGNEQFF. In DNA, the CDR3 is TGTGCCAGCAGCTTAGGTCCGGGACTAGCGGGGGGCAATGAGCAGTTCTTC. The full variable domain, completed using reference TRBV7-2 and TRBJ2-1, is GAGVSQSPSNKVTEKGKDVELRCDPISGHTALYWYRQSLGQGLEFLIYFQGNSAPDKSGLPSDRFSAERTGGSVSTLTIQRTQQEDSAVYLCASSLGPGLAGGNEQFFGPGTRLTVL.

CDR3 loop: CASSESSGANQETQYF. CDR3 coding DNA: TGCGCCAGCAGTGAGTCTAGCGGGGCAAACCAAGAGACCCAGTACTTC. The gene calls are TRBV10-1 and TRBJ2-5, with 8 bases identical to TRBD2. CDR1 and CDR2 from the germline V gene are WNHNN and SYGVQD (reference sequence). This CDR3 has 16 residues. V was clipped by 0 bases and J by 0 bases; unmatched bases: 3.

J is TRBJ2-3 and V is TRBV4-2; 8 nucleotides agree with TRBD2. Germline V CDR1 and CDR2: LGHNA, YNFKEQ. This CDR3 is 14 amino acids long. V shed 4 bases and J 4 bases; nucleotides not matched to a gene: 4. Written as DNA, the CDR3 is TGTGCCAGCAGCCTAGCGGGGAGGCCAGATACGCAGTATTTT. Translated, it gives CASSLAGRPDTQYF.

The chain couples TRBV5-6 to TRBJ2-5, with D possibly matching TRBD2 (6 bases). Trimming pared 2 bases from V and 4 bases from J, leaving 15 bases between. CDR1 and CDR2 from the germline V gene are SGHDT and YYEEEE. This CDR3 contains 15 residues. Here the CDR3 DNA reads TGTGCCAGCAGCTTCGGGCAGGGAGGAGGAGAGACCCAGTACTTC. Translating it yields CASSFGQGGGETQYF.

The rearrangement links TRBV10-3 to TRBJ2-3; 8 nucleotides agree with TRBD1. This CDR3 spans 15 amino acids. Trimming took 10 bases from V and 6 from J; bases not matched to a gene: 15. The germline gives CDR1 ENHRY, CDR2 SYGVKD. In nucleotides, the CDR3 is TGTGCCACTCTCAGGGGGCAGGCTCGCTCGGATACGCAGTATTTT. This gives the protein CATLRGQARSDTQYF.

This rearrangement joins TRBV28 to TRBJ2-1; D is undetermined. Deletions cut 5 bases from V and 0 bases from J, with 14 bases between. Looked up from germline, CDR1 is MDHEN and CDR2 is SYDVKM. The CDR3 consists of 16 residues. Written as DNA, the CDR3 is TGTGCCAGCAGTGGTCAGACTGCAAGCTCCTACAATGAGCAGTTCTTC. Amino acid sequence: CASSGQTASSYNEQFF.